This TCR beta chain was profiled in a study of cytomegalovirus exposure and HLA in healthy donors. CDR1 SGHKS and CDR2 YYEKEE come from the germline V gene (reference sequence). Trimming took off 0 bases at V and 8 bases at J, with 17 bases between the two ends. This CDR3 is built from 16 residues. The PCR made use of 60 Vbeta and 13 Jbeta primers. Per the original methods: A later analysis tallied tens of millions of unique TCR beta chains, roughly 11 million of them shared. Libraries were prepared by immunoSEQ multiplex PCR; TCRdb keeps only in-frame clonotypes and omits some of them. The V and J calls and clone size come from that table; D and trimming were worked out from the DNA. The sample lists 180,000 or so clones; under 9.5% were seen once.

This chain links TRBV5-5 with TRBJ1-4; unclear D gene. The sequenced material came from PBMCs. This TCR was recovered from a woman in her twenties or thirties in good health and CMV-seropositive. DNA for the CDR3: TGTGCCAGCAGCTTGGGTCGAGGCCTCTTATTAGAAAAACTGTTTTTT. It specifies CASSLGRGLLLEKLFF.